The 7 T cell receptor beta chains below all came from one sample that was sequenced in a study of blood T cell repertoires in COVID-19 (dated by TCRdb to 2019 to 2021). The library was obtained by the immunoSEQ multiplex PCR assay. In its TCRdb copy, this immuneACCESS table keeps in-frame sequences only and misses some clones. Where compared with another copy, unresolved V genes explain less than half of these, and the others have no known cause. The sample includes 350,000 to 450,000 clones, with about 90% observed a single time. The ten largest clones add up to 1.7% of the sample. The sequenced material came from PBMCs or T cells enriched from blood (not recorded which). These receptors were taken from a woman in her twenties or thirties who had recovered from COVID-19.

The rearrangement uses TRBV18 and TRBJ1-3; maybe TRBD1 (6 bases). Germline CDR1 reads KGHSH; CDR2 reads LQKENI. V dropped 2 bases and J dropped 0 bases, with 17 bases sitting between them. This CDR3 is built from 18 residues. The CDR3, as DNA: TGTGCCAGCTCACCAACTCGGACAGCCCCTCTCTCTGGAAACACCATATATTTT. This translates into CASSPTRTAPLSGNTIYF.

J is TRBJ2-7 and V is TRBV28, with no clear D. The germline V gene encodes CDR1 MDHEN and CDR2 SYDVKM. This CDR3 region has 15 residues. Trimming cost V 6 bases and J 2 bases, with 17 bases left between them. The CDR3 region has the DNA TGTGCCAGCAGCACCTCCGGGTCTATCACCTACGAGCAGTACTTC. This encodes CASSTSGSITYEQYF. Drawing the rest from reference TRBV28 and TRBJ2-7, the complete variable domain is DVKVTQSSRYLVKRTGEKVFLECVQDMDHENMFWYRQDPGLGLRLIYFSYDVKMKEKGDIPEGYSVSREKKERFSLILESASTNQTSMYLCASSTSGSITYEQYFGPGTRLTVT.

The chain combines TRBV9 with TRBJ1-1; D not resolved. The V gene's germline CDR1 is SGDLS and CDR2 YYNGEE. The V gene lost 0 bases and the J gene lost 7 bases, with 13 bases spanning the gap. The CDR3 has 14 residues. The CDR3 DNA is TGTGCCAGCAGCGTAGTTGGAAGCGGGGATGAAGCTTTCTTT. Encoded protein: CASSVVGSGDEAFF.

The rearrangement uses TRBV7-2 and TRBJ2-3, with unresolved D. The CDR3 is 15 residues long. Germline V CDR1 and CDR2: SGHTA, FQGNSA. Trimming stripped 6 bases from V and 4 bases from J, with 17 bases between. The chain's CDR3 is CASRRTEIGADTQYF. Here the CDR3 DNA reads TGTGCCAGCAGGCGTACAGAGATTGGTGCAGATACGCAGTATTTT.

This sequence joins TRBV9 and TRBJ2-7; TRBD1 aligns across 7 bases. The CDR3 spans 14 residues. V lost 0 bases, J lost 2 bases, and 2 bases stayed unmatched. Germline-derived CDR1 and CDR2 are SGDLS and YYNGEE. CDR3 amino acids: CASSVATGAYEQYF. DNA for the CDR3: TGTGCCAGCAGCGTAGCTACAGGGGCCTACGAGCAGTACTTC.

V is TRBV21-1 and J is TRBJ2-7; the table's D call TRBD1 went unverified against the DNA. TRBV21-1 is classified as a pseudogene. CDR3 length: 15 residues. The CDR3 region is CASSKQNREPYGQYF. The CDR3 DNA is TGTGCCAGCAGCAAACAGAACAGGGAGCCCTACGGGCAGTACTTC.

The rearrangement uses TRBV5-6 and TRBJ1-1; a possible D gene is TRBD1 (5 bases). CDR1 and CDR2 (germline): SGHDT, YYEEEE. There are 14 residues in the CDR3. V lost 1 base and J 6 bases, leaving 13 bases between the germline ends. The CDR3 nucleotides read TGTGCCAGCAGCTTGTATGACGCGGGGGCTGAAGCTTTCTTT. It translates to CASSLYDAGAEAFF.